This TCR beta chain emerged from a study of OX40 agonist ivuxolimab in advanced cancers. Study-level information: The patients got ivuxolimab, which is an agonistic anti-OX40 (CD134) antibody. Participants averaged approximately 65 years of age (range 23 to 79) and were around 85% male. Ivuxolimab was delivered to patients intravenously every 2 weeks at doses spanning 0.01 to 10 mg/kg.

The table came from immunoSEQ multiplex PCR; TCRdb's copy has only in-frame clones and leaves some out. The sample holds tens of thousands of clones, around four fifths seen once. Germline CDR1 and CDR2: SEHNR and FQNEAQ (reference sequence). The V end lost 4 bases, the J end lost 2 bases, and 14 bases lay between the germline ends. CDR3 size: 15 residues. This TCR was sampled from an adult with an advanced solid tumor such as melanoma, head and neck, liver or kidney cancer. The sample was CD4+ or CD8+ T cells sorted from blood, taken in a trial of the OX40 agonist ivuxolimab. The chain carries TRBV7-9 and TRBJ1-1; TRBD1 might be the D (6 bases). CDR3 DNA: TGTGCCAGCAGCTCCAGAAGGGGGGGCAACACTGAAGCTTTCTTT. Translated: CASSSRRGGNTEAFF.